Presented here are 23 T cell receptor beta chains from one specimen sequenced in a study of cytomegalovirus exposure and HLA in healthy donors. Primers included in the PCR were 60 Vbeta and 13 Jbeta primers. Some clones are missing from TCRdb's copy, which holds only in-frame ones; the method was immunoSEQ multiplex PCR. The sample data list tens of thousands of clones. Input material: PBMCs. The source of these receptors is a woman aged 40 to 50 in good health and CMV-seropositive.

The chain joins TRBV7-3 to TRBJ1-1; D is unclear. The CDR3 sequence is 13 residues long. V lost 2 bases to trimming and J lost 3 bases, with 7 bases between them. Germline lookup yields CDR1 SGHTA and CDR2 FQGTGA. This chain's CDR3 is CASSLGVDTEAFF. In DNA, the CDR3 is TGTGCCAGCAGCTTAGGAGTGGACACTGAAGCTTTCTTT. The full variable domain, with the rest looked up from reference TRBV7-3 and TRBJ1-1, is GAGVSQTPSNKVTEKGKYVELRCDPISGHTALYWYRQSLGQGPEFLIYFQGTGAADDSGLPNDRFFAVRPEGSVSTLKIQRTERGDSAVYLCASSLGVDTEAFFGQGTRLTVV.

This rearrangement joins TRBV9 to TRBJ2-1, with 10 positions matching TRBD1. Per the germline V gene, CDR1 is SGDLS and CDR2 is YYNGEE. With 2 bases clipped from V and 9 bases from J, the junction kept 2 bases outside the gene matches. The CDR3 has 13 amino acids. The CDR3 reads CASSVTGGSEQFF. For the CDR3, the DNA is TGTGCCAGCAGCGTGACAGGGGGCTCTGAGCAGTTCTTC.

The chain links TRBV2 to TRBJ1-1, with TRBD1 matching over 11 bases. CDR1 is SNHLY, CDR2 FYNNEI, per germline. V dropped 6 bases and J dropped 5; count of bases not matched to a gene: 5. This CDR3 has 14 amino acids. The CDR3 DNA reads as TGTGCCAGCAGGGACAGGGGGCGCGGGACTGAAGCTTTCTTT. Translation: CASRDRGRGTEAFF. Supplemented by reference TRBV2 and TRBJ1-1, the full variable domain reads EPEVTQTPSHQVTQMGQEVILRCVPISNHLYFYWYRQILGQKVEFLVSFYNNEISEKSEIFDDQFSVERPDGSNFTLKIRSTKLEDSAMYFCASRDRGRGTEAFFGQGTRLTVV.

The V call is TRBV29-1, the J call TRBJ2-2; TRBD1 matches at 11 bases. Per the germline V gene, CDR1 is SQVTM and CDR2 is ANQGSEA. V shed 3 bases and J 5 bases; nucleotides not matched to a gene: 2. The CDR3 has 14 residues. In nucleotides, the CDR3 is TGCAGCGTTGATGGGGACAGGGGGACCGGGGAGCTGTTTTTT. As protein: CSVDGDRGTGELFF.

The chain uses TRBV10-1 and TRBJ2-2; TRBD1 matches at 7 bases. The CDR3 spans 15 residues. Germline V gives CDR1 WNHNN, CDR2 SYGVQD (reference sequence). J gave up 3 bases and V 3 bases, and 4 bases lay outside the gene matches. For the CDR3, the DNA is TGCGCCAGCAGTGAAGCTCAGGGGGACACCGGGGAGCTGTTTTTT. This encodes CASSEAQGDTGELFF.

The chain links TRBV19 to TRBJ2-7; D possibly corresponds to TRBD1 (6 bases). The CDR3 runs to 14 residues. V lost 3 bases to trimming and J lost 2 bases, with 11 bases between them. Germline V CDR1 and CDR2: LNHDA, SQIVND (reference sequence). The CDR3 region has the DNA TGTGCCAGTAGTATCCCCGGGACACCCTACGAGCAGTACTTC. Translated, it gives CASSIPGTPYEQYF.

V usage is TRBV7-9 and J usage is TRBJ2-6; 9 nucleotides line up with TRBD1. The V gene's germline CDR1 is SEHNR and CDR2 FQNEAQ (reference sequence). The length of the CDR3 is 16 residues. V shed 5 bases, J shed 4 bases, and the junction held 6 bases outside the gene matches. The chain's CDR3 is CASSTHRGQGANVLTF. CDR3 bases: TGTGCCAGCAGCACCCACAGGGGGCAAGGGGCCAACGTCCTGACTTTC.

The chain is built from TRBV6-5 and TRBJ2-1, with 11 bases fitting TRBD2. V shed 4 bases, J shed 4 bases, and the junction held 3 bases outside the gene matches. In germline, CDR1 is MNHEY, CDR2 SVGAGI. The CDR3 runs to 15 residues. The CDR3 reads CASSLIAGGYNEQFF. The CDR3 nucleotides read TGTGCCAGCAGTTTAATAGCGGGGGGGTACAATGAGCAGTTCTTC.

This sequence joins TRBV20-1 and TRBJ2-7; a possible D gene is TRBD1 (6 bases). This CDR3 comprises 11 residues. The V and J ends lost 5 bases and 3 bases respectively, with 8 bases between them. Germline CDR1 DFQATT, CDR2 SNEGSKA (reference sequence). DNA for the CDR3: TGCAGTGCTTTACAGGGCTACGAGCAGTACTTC. Translated, it gives CSALQGYEQYF.

This clone is called medium-sized based on its frequency. The chain employs TRBV6-4 and TRBJ2-3; 13 bases line up with TRBD2. Germline V gene lookup returns CDR1 MRHNA and CDR2 SNTAGT. Losses at the gene ends were 2 bases for V and 2 bases for J; bases not matched to a gene: 1. The CDR3 is 16 amino acids. CDR3: CASSDGLAGDTDTQYF. In nucleotides, the CDR3 is TGTGCCAGCAGTGACGGACTAGCGGGAGACACAGATACGCAGTATTTT.

The chain couples TRBV7-8 to TRBJ2-7; 11 bases are a match to TRBD2. Germline CDR1 SGHVS, CDR2 FQNEAQ. The length of the CDR3 is 16 residues. Unmatched junction bases numbered 5, after V lost 0 bases and J lost 4 bases. In nucleotides, the CDR3 is TGTGCCAGCAGCTTAGCGAGGATAGCGGGAGGGTACGAGCAGTACTTC. This encodes CASSLARIAGGYEQYF.

The J gene is TRBJ2-4, the V gene TRBV10-3; TRBD1 is a possible D gene (5 bases). The CDR3 length is 14 residues. V was cut by 2 bases and J by 3 bases, with 8 bases left in between. Germline CDR1 is ENHRY and CDR2 is SYGVKD. The DNA of the CDR3 is TGTGCCATCAGTGAGGACAGAGACAAAAACATTCAGTACTTC. Its protein product is CAISEDRDKNIQYF.

The chain is built from TRBV27 and TRBJ2-1; D is unresolved. The V gene's germline CDR1 is MNHEY and CDR2 SMNVEV (reference sequence). The CDR3 has 13 amino acids. V was shortened by 7 bases and J by 0 bases, with 7 bases between the two germline ends. The CDR3: CASKPSSYNEQFF. The CDR3 DNA sequence: TGTGCCAGCAAGCCGAGCTCCTACAATGAGCAGTTCTTC.

The rearrangement joins TRBV7-2 to TRBJ2-5; D is perhaps TRBD2 (6 bases). V shed 5 bases and J shed 4 bases, with 11 bases lying between them. Germline loops: CDR1 SGHTA, CDR2 FQGNSA. The CDR3 runs 13 residues. CDR3 nucleotides: TGTGCCAGCAGCCATCCCGGGGGAGAGACCCAGTACTTC. Translation: CASSHPGGETQYF.

The V gene is TRBV7-2, the J gene TRBJ1-5; 12 bases fit TRBD1. The V gene's germline CDR1 is SGHTA and CDR2 FQGNSA. V was clipped by 5 bases and J by 3 bases; unmatched bases: 8. The CDR3 has 17 residues. The CDR3 DNA reads as TGTGCCAGCAGCCCCAACCGGGACAGGGGGCTCAATCAGCCCCAGCATTTT. Translated: CASSPNRDRGLNQPQHF.

The CDR3 sequence is CASSPSPGVGTEAFF. In DNA, the CDR3 is TGTGCCAGTAGTCCCTCCCCGGGGGTAGGCACTGAAGCTTTCTTT. The chain recombines TRBV19 with TRBJ1-1; a weak D match, TRBD1 (5 bases). From germline, CDR1 is LNHDA and CDR2 SQIVND (reference sequence). The CDR3 loop spans 15 amino acids. The ends were cut back, 5 bases at V and 4 bases at J, with 17 bases in the middle.

V gene TRBV6-4 combines with J gene TRBJ2-3; 7 bases match TRBD2. The CDR3 runs to 14 residues. The germline CDR1 and CDR2 sequences are MRHNA and SNTAGT. V trimming: 4 bases; J trimming: 2 bases; junction bases outside the gene matches: 3. The CDR3 here is CASSAGTNTDTQYF. The CDR3 DNA is TGTGCCAGCAGTGCCGGGACTAACACAGATACGCAGTATTTT.

This chain connects TRBV7-2 to TRBJ2-5; D is perhaps TRBD1 (5 bases). The CDR3 has 16 amino acids. Trimming removed 0 bases from V and 2 bases from J, with 13 bases in between. Germline V gene sequence: CDR1 SGHTA, CDR2 FQGNSA. Here the CDR3 reads CASSLAVGAQQETQYF. The CDR3 region has the DNA TGTGCCAGCAGCTTAGCGGTAGGGGCCCAGCAAGAGACCCAGTACTTC.

The rearrangement links TRBV5-1 to TRBJ1-4, with no clear D. Germline V CDR1 and CDR2: SGHRS, YFSETQ. CDR3 size: 15 residues. V dropped 6 bases and J dropped 0 bases, with 12 bases sitting between them. Written as DNA, the CDR3 is TGCGCCAGCACTTTAGGAGTCGCAACTAATGAAAAACTGTTTTTT. As protein: CASTLGVATNEKLFF.

The V call is TRBV4-1, the J call TRBJ2-2; unclear D gene. CDR1 is MGHRA, CDR2 YSYEKL, per germline. V was shortened by 0 bases and J by 1 base, with 12 bases between the two germline ends. The CDR3 sequence is 17 residues long. This CDR3 reads CASSQDPDAQNTGELFF. The CDR3 DNA reads as TGCGCCAGCAGCCAAGATCCTGATGCACAGAACACCGGGGAGCTGTTTTTT.

The chain links TRBV7-9 to TRBJ2-1, with a weak D call TRBD1 (6 bases). Germline V gene sequence: CDR1 SEHNR, CDR2 FQNEAQ (reference sequence). Trimming removed 8 bases from V and 3 bases from J, with 14 bases in between. The CDR3 is made up of 14 amino acids. CDR3 nucleotide sequence: TGTGCCAGCTACAAAGGGACACTCTACAATGAGCAGTTCTTC. Residues: CASYKGTLYNEQFF.

The chain uses TRBV28 and TRBJ1-5; 8 nucleotides match TRBD1. Germline values: CDR1 MDHEN, CDR2 SYDVKM. The CDR3 length is 16 residues. J was trimmed by 3 bases and V by 6 bases; bases with no gene match: 10. The CDR3 reads CASSQTRTGYNQPQHF. In DNA form, the CDR3 reads TGTGCCAGCAGCCAGACAAGGACAGGGTACAATCAGCCCCAGCATTTT.

This chain joins TRBV30 and TRBJ2-5, with D tentatively TRBD2 (6 bases). The V gene's germline CDR1 is GTSNPN and CDR2 SVGIG (reference sequence). The ends were cut back, 3 bases at V and 5 bases at J, with 19 bases in the middle. The CDR3 is made up of 15 amino acids. CDR3 bases: TGTGCCTGGAGGAATCGGGCCGGGAGTAGGGAGACCCAGTACTTC. Translating gives CAWRNRAGSRETQYF.